This TCR beta chain is from a study of blood T cell repertoires in COVID-19. About the study: Collection of acute and convalescent COVID-19 samples took place in the United States, Italy and Spain. PBMCs, B-cell-depleted T cells, or T cells provided the cDNA or gDNA that made up the material.

Germline assignment: CDR1 PRHDT and CDR2 FYEKMQ (reference sequence). This CDR3 is 12 amino acids long. The V end was cut by 1 base, the J end by 4 bases, with 5 bases between. Only in-frame clones appear in the TCRdb table, and some are missing; sequencing was by immunoSEQ multiplex PCR. The sample has 150,000 or so clones, over 65% seen once. This clone turned up a few times. The sequence was collected from a man older than 75 with acute or convalescent COVID-19. Source material: peripheral blood. The J gene is TRBJ2-7, the V gene TRBV13; D unclear. DNA for the CDR3: TGTGCCAGCAGCTTAGCGGGTTACGAGCAGTACTTC. This encodes CASSLAGYEQYF.